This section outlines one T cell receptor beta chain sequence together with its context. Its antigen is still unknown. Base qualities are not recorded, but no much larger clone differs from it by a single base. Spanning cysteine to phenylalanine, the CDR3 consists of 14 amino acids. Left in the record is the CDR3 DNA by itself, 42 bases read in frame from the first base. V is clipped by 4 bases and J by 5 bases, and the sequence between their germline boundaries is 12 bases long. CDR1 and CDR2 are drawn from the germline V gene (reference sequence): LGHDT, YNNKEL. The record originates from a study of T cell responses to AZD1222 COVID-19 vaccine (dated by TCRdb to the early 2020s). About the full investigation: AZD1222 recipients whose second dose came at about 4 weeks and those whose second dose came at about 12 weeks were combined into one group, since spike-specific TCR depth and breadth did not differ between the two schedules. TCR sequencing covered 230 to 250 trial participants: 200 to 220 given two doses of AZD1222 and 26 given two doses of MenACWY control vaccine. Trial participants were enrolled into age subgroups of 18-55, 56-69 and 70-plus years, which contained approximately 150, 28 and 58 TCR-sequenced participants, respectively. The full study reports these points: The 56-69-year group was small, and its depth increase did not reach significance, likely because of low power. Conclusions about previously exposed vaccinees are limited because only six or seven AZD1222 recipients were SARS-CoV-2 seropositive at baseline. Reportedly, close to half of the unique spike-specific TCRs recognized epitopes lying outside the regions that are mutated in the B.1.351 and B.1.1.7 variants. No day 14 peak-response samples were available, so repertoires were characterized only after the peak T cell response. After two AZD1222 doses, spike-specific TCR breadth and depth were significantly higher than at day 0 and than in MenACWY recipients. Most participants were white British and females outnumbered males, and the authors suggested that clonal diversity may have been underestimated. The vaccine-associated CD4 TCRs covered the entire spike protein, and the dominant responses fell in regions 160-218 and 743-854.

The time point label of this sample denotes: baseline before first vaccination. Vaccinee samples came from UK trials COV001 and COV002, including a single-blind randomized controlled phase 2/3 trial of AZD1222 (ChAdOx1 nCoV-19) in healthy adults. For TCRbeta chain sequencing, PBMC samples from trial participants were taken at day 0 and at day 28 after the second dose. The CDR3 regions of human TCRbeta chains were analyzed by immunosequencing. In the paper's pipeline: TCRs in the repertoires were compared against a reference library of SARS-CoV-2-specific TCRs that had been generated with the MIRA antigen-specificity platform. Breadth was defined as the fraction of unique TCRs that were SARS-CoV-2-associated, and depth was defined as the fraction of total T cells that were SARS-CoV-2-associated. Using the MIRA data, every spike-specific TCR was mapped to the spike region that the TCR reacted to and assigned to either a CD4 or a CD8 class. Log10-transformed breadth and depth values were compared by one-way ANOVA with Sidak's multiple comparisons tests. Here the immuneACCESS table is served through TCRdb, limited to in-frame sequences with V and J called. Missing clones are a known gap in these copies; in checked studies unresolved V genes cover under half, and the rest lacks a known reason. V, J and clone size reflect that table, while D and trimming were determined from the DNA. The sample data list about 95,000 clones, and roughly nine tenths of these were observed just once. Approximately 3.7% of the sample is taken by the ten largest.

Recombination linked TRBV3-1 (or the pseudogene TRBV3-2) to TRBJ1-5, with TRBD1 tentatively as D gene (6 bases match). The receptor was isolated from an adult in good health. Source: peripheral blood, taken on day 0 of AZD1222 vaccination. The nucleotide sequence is TGTGCCAGCAGCCCCTCAGGGGCGGATCAGCCCCAGCATTTT. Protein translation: CASSPSGADQPQHF.